Each of the 5 T cell receptor beta chains below was sequenced from the same sample in a study of monozygotic twins with inflammatory bowel disease. TCRdb reprocessed the 5' RACE reads, with one entry per CDR3 protein and no DNA. Found here are just over 300,000 distinct CDR3 sequences; the top ten clones hold 5.5% to 6.5%. The sample was blood. These receptors were taken from a human donor with ulcerative colitis or Crohn's disease, or a healthy co-twin of an affected twin (not recorded which).

The gene calls are TRBV7-2 and TRBJ2-3; TCRdb reports TRBD2, a call that lacks DNA to check it against. The CDR3 runs 16 residues. Germline values: CDR1 SGHTA, CDR2 FQGNSA. The CDR3 sequence is CASSLGSGGPRDTQYF.

V is TRBV6-5 and J is TRBJ1-5. The CDR3 is made up of 16 amino acids. In germline, CDR1 is MNHEY, CDR2 SVGAGI. This CDR3 reads CASSYPALQSNQPQHF.

The rearrangement uses TRBV7-2 and TRBJ1-1; as DNA is missing, the TRBD1 call by TCRdb cannot be tested. This CDR3 has 14 residues. The germline gives CDR1 SGHTA, CDR2 FQGNSA. CDR3: CASSLVDMGPLAFF.

The chain recombines TRBV9 with TRBJ1-6; the TCRdb D gene call, TRBD1, has no DNA to confirm it. Looked up from germline, CDR1 is SGDLS and CDR2 is YYNGEE. The CDR3 contains 13 residues. CDR3 loop: CASSPGHESTLHF. Drawing the rest from reference TRBV9 and TRBJ1-6, the complete variable domain is DSGVTQTPKHLITATGQRVTLRCSPRSGDLSVYWYQQSLDQGLQFLIQYYNGEERAKGNILERFSAQQFPDLHSELNLSSLELGDSALYFCASSPGHESTLHFGNGTRLTVT.

The chain has TRBV3-1 and TRBJ2-7. The CDR3 consists of 13 residues. Germline values: CDR1 LGHDT, CDR2 YNNKEL (reference sequence). CDR3 in amino acids: CASSQGAIVGQYF.